A single sample is the source of the 30 T cell receptor beta chains below, sequenced in a study of molecular identifiers for immune sequencing clone quantification. TCRdb passed the PCR reads through MiXCR, listing each CDR3 protein once. The sample yields about 54,000 distinct CDR3 sequences, almost 25% seen once. Sequencing used naive CD8+ T cells from blood, with Jurkat cell RNA spiked in. Documented subset: FACS-sorted CD8+CD4-CCR7+CD45RA+ naive T cells. The origin of the receptors is a human donor in good health. Some libraries in this study had Jurkat cell RNA spiked in.

V gene TRBV7-9 combines with J gene TRBJ2-7; 13 nucleotides line up with TRBD2. This CDR3 has 17 amino acids. V lost 5 bases to trimming and J lost 0 bases; unmatched junction nucleotides: 7. Looked up from germline, CDR1 is SEHNR and CDR2 is FQNEAQ (reference sequence). The CDR3 bases are TGTGCCAGCAGCCTGGGACTAGCGGGGCGGGGCTCCTACGAGCAGTACTTC. It yields the protein CASSLGLAGRGSYEQYF.

This clonotype was observed many times. This chain links TRBV7-6 with TRBJ2-5; D gene ambiguous. Trimming left V 5 bases short and J 2 bases short, with 12 bases between. This CDR3 is 14 amino acids long. Germline CDR1 SGHVS, CDR2 FNYEAQ. This CDR3 reads CASSPAVGQETQYF. Written as DNA, the CDR3 is TGTGCCAGCAGCCCGGCCGTGGGGCAAGAGACCCAGTACTTC.

This clonotype was counted many times. The V gene is TRBV27, the J gene TRBJ2-3; TRBD1 matches 7 bases. The V gene end was trimmed by 4 bases and the J gene end by 0 bases; junction bases not matched to a gene: 1. This CDR3 contains 14 residues. Germline CDR1 reads MNHEY; CDR2 reads SMNVEV (reference sequence). In nucleotides, the CDR3 is TGTGCCAGCAGTTGGGACAGTAGCACAGATACGCAGTATTTT. Translating gives CASSWDSSTDTQYF.

Comments on this clonotype: This may come from a read error, since a much larger clone is one base off. The rearrangement links TRBV3-1 to TRBJ2-5; D not resolved. The CDR3 consists of 16 residues. Germline V lookup: CDR1 LGHDT, CDR2 YNNKEL (reference sequence). This CDR3 is CAGSQVWGLGQETQYF. Written as DNA, the CDR3 is TGTGCCGGCAGCCAAGTCTGGGGATTGGGACAAGAGACCCAGTACTTC.

As for this clonotype: A much larger clone is a single base away; this may be a read error. The V and J genes are TRBV28 and TRBJ2-2; D possibly corresponds to TRBD1 (6 bases). Germline loops: CDR1 MDHEN, CDR2 SYDVKM. The CDR3 is 14 residues long. CDR3 sequence reads: CACSLGQNTGELFF. The CDR3 nucleotides are TGTGCCTGCAGTTTGGGACAGAACACCGGGGAGCTGTTTTTT.

This clonotype was seen at least ten times. The V gene is TRBV14, the J gene TRBJ2-7, with 9 bases fitting TRBD2. The CDR3 covers 16 residues. J lost 5 bases, V lost 4 bases, and 12 bases had no gene match. CDR1 is SGHDN and CDR2 is FVKESK in the germline V gene. The CDR3 region is CASSPPGGTSSNEQYF. The CDR3 DNA reads as TGTGCCAGCAGCCCTCCCGGAGGGACTAGCTCTAACGAGCAGTACTTC.

Of note for this clonotype: A read error may explain this, as a much larger clone is one base away. The rearrangement links TRBV27 to TRBJ1-5; D is perhaps TRBD1 (5 bases). Deletions cut 3 bases from V and 6 bases from J, with 12 bases between. This CDR3 has 14 residues. Germline-derived CDR1 and CDR2 are MNHEY and SMNVEV (reference sequence). CDR3 in amino acids: CASSLGRSIQPQHF. The CDR3 DNA follows: TGTGCCAGCAGTTTGGGGCGCTCTATTCAGCCCCAGCATTTT.

At least ten counts were recorded for this clonotype. The J gene is TRBJ2-1, the V gene TRBV29-1, with D tentatively TRBD1 or TRBD2 (5 bases each). Between the trimmed V and J ends, which lost 4 bases and 9 bases, there was a span of 19 bases. CDR1 SQVTM and CDR2 ANQGSEA come from the germline V gene. The CDR3 sequence is 14 residues long. The CDR3, as DNA: TGCAGCGTTGTAGTAGGGACCGATTATAGTGAGCAGTTCTTC. Amino acid sequence: CSVVVGTDYSEQFF.

This clonotype occurred many times. V is TRBV4-1 and J is TRBJ2-1, with no clear D. CDR1 and CDR2 (germline): MGHRA, YSYEKL. V lost 0 bases and J 5 bases, leaving 5 bases between the germline ends. CDR3 size: 13 residues. CDR3: CASSQETDNEQFF. The CDR3 nucleotides read TGCGCCAGCAGCCAAGAGACGGACAATGAGCAGTTCTTC.

This clonotype was seen a handful of times. With a much larger clone just one base away, this may be a read error. CDR3 amino acids: CASTLSARTQYF. The CDR3 DNA follows: TGTGCCAGCACCCTGTCTGCCAGGACCCAGTACTTC. The chain employs TRBV7-8 and TRBJ2-5; no firm D call. The CDR3 is made up of 12 amino acids. Trimming left V 7 bases short and J 7 bases short, with 13 bases between. Per germline, CDR1 SGHVS and CDR2 FQNEAQ.

Concerning this clonotype: This clone may be a read error of a much larger clone one base away. The rearrangement links TRBV5-1 to TRBJ2-7; a possible D gene is TRBD1 (5 bases). The germline V gene encodes CDR1 SGHRS and CDR2 YFSETQ. This CDR3 has 16 amino acids. Trimming took off 0 bases at V and 9 bases at J, with 22 bases between the two ends. In DNA, the CDR3 is TGCGCCAGCAGCTTGGGGCAGGGCATGTCTTGGGGCGCGCAGTACTTC. The encoded protein is CASSLGQGMSWGAQYF.

This clonotype has at least ten counts. The chain joins TRBV5-1 to TRBJ2-7; D perhaps matches TRBD1 (6 bases). The CDR3 length is 14 residues. Trimming took off 2 bases at V and 2 bases at J, with 11 bases between the two ends. CDR1 is SGHRS, CDR2 YFSETQ, per germline. CDR3 sequence: CASSFTGQTYEQYF. CDR3 bases: TGCGCCAGCAGCTTTACCGGACAGACCTACGAGCAGTACTTC.

This chain joins TRBV7-8 and TRBJ1-1; D call uncertain. This CDR3 is 16 amino acids long. Trimming took off 2 bases at V and 5 bases at J, with 18 bases between the two ends. Germline CDR1 SGHVS, CDR2 FQNEAQ. The CDR3 DNA is TGTGCCAGCAGCTTATCTATAGGGTCGAGGGAAACTGAAGCTTTCTTT. Its protein is CASSLSIGSRETEAFF.

About this clonotype itself: It may be a read error: a sequence one base away is much more abundant. V gene TRBV29-1 combines with J gene TRBJ1-4; D is ambiguous. CDR3 length equals 14 residues. The V end lost 6 bases, the J end lost 6 bases, and 17 bases lay between the germline ends. Germline V CDR1 and CDR2: SQVTM, ANQGSEA. The CDR3 reads CSVGSECPYEKLFF. CDR3 DNA sequence: TGCAGCGTGGGGTCAGAGTGTCCCTATGAAAAACTGTTTTTT.

This clonotype has only one observation. This chain connects TRBV20-1 to TRBJ1-1; D gene unclear. The V gene lost 3 bases and the J gene lost 7 bases, with 9 bases spanning the gap. CDR3 length: 11 amino acids. Germline loops: CDR1 DFQATT, CDR2 SNEGSKA (reference sequence). DNA of the CDR3: TGCAGTGCTAGTACCCTAATTGAAGCTTTCTTT. Residues: CSASTLIEAFF.

In its sample, this clonotype ranks as medium-sized (0.01 to 0.1%). The chain combines TRBV7-9 with TRBJ2-7; D is unresolved. CDR1 is SEHNR and CDR2 is FQNEAQ in the germline V gene (reference sequence). Trimming shortened V by 4 bases and J by 2 bases, and 3 bases separated the two germline ends. This CDR3 has 11 residues. The CDR3 here is CASSSAYEQYF. In DNA, the CDR3 is TGTGCCAGCAGCTCTGCCTACGAGCAGTACTTC. Using reference TRBV7-9 and TRBJ2-7 for the parts outside the CDR3, the full variable domain is DTGVSQNPRHKITKRGQNVTFRCDPISEHNRLYWYRQTLGQGPEFLTYFQNEAQLEKSRLLSDRFSAERPKGSFSTLEIQRTEQGDSAMYLCASSSAYEQYFGPGTRLTVT.

This clonotype showed up many times. This chain connects TRBV7-6 to TRBJ2-5; 9 positions match TRBD1. The V gene end was trimmed by 4 bases and the J gene end by 1 base; junction bases not matched to a gene: 7. The CDR3 sequence is 16 residues long. The germline V gene has CDR1 SGHVS and CDR2 FNYEAQ. CDR3 DNA: TGTGCCAGCAGCTCCTGGACAGGGGTTGCCCAAGAGACCCAGTACTTC. Encoded protein: CASSSWTGVAQETQYF. The whole variable domain, remainder taken from reference TRBV7-6 and TRBJ2-5, is GAGVSQSPRYKVTKRGQDVALRCDPISGHVSLYWYRQALGQGPEFLTYFNYEAQQDKSGLPNDRFSAERPEGSISTLTIQRTEQRDSAMYRCASSSWTGVAQETQYFGPGTRLLVL.

This sequence joins TRBV29-1 and TRBJ2-1, with 9 bases fitting TRBD1. V trimming: 2 bases; J trimming: 3 bases; junction bases outside the gene matches: 8. The germline V gene encodes CDR1 SQVTM and CDR2 ANQGSEA. The CDR3 contains 16 residues. The CDR3 is CSVEPGQGVGYNEQFF. The CDR3 nucleotides read TGCAGCGTTGAACCGGGACAGGGAGTGGGCTACAATGAGCAGTTCTTC.

As concerns this clonotype: This could be a read error, since a much larger clone is one nucleotide away. The chain carries TRBV6-2 or TRBV6-3 and TRBJ2-2; 9 bases are a match to TRBD1. In germline, CDR1 is MNHEY, CDR2 SVGEGT. CDR3 length equals 14 residues. CDR3 region: CASRWTGVTGKLFF. The CDR3 DNA sequence: TGTGCCAGCAGATGGACAGGGGTCACCGGGAAGCTGTTTTTT.

The V call is TRBV6-2 or TRBV6-3, the J call TRBJ2-1; 13 bases fit TRBD2. Germline CDR1 reads MNHEY; CDR2 reads SVGEGT. V trimming: 2 bases; J trimming: 6 bases; junction bases outside the gene matches: 4. CDR3 length: 16 residues. The CDR3 DNA is TGTGCCAGCAGTTACCCTACTAGCGGGAGGGCCAATGAGCAGTTCTTC. Protein sequence: CASSYPTSGRANEQFF.

This clonotype was seen ten or more times. V gene TRBV6-5 combines with J gene TRBJ2-5, with D perhaps TRBD2 (5 bases). The germline V and J ends were trimmed by 7 bases and 1 base, with 13 bases remaining between them. Germline V lookup: CDR1 MNHEY, CDR2 SVGAGI. The CDR3 contains 14 residues. CDR3 protein: CASTSGLTQETQYF. The CDR3 DNA sequence: TGTGCCAGCACATCCGGACTCACCCAAGAGACCCAGTACTTC.

J is TRBJ2-1 and V is TRBV20-1; 11 bases map to TRBD2. J gave up 7 bases and V 6 bases, and 17 bases lay outside the gene matches. Germline CDR1 reads DFQATT; CDR2 reads SNEGSKA (reference sequence). The CDR3 length is 17 residues. The CDR3 nucleotides are TGCAGTGCGACGTCACCTCGTAGCGGGAGGGTATTGAATGAGCAGTTCTTC. Amino acids: CSATSPRSGRVLNEQFF.

A word on this clonotype: It may be a read error: a sequence one base away is much more abundant. The V gene is TRBV12-3 or TRBV12-4, the J gene TRBJ1-2; TRBD1 might be the D (5 bases). This CDR3 has 15 residues. This CDR3 is CASSRDDSLNYSYTF. The CDR3 bases are TGTGCCAGCAGCCGAGACGACAGTCTCAACTATAGCTACACCTTC.

Of note for this clonotype: A junction end diverges from the germline sequence, so it may reflect a read error. This chain joins TRBV29-1 and TRBJ2-1; no clear D. The CDR3 is made up of 13 amino acids. CDR1 and CDR2 from the germline V gene are SQVTM and ANQGSEA. The CDR3 is CSVVGAPSVGQLF. DNA of the CDR3: TGCAGCGTTGTTGGAGCTCCTTCCGTTGGGCAGCTCTTC.

This clonotype was counted a few times. V gene TRBV27 combines with J gene TRBJ2-7, with D perhaps matching TRBD2 (5 bases). The germline CDR1 and CDR2 sequences are MNHEY and SMNVEV (reference sequence). V gave up 4 bases and J gave up 2 bases, with 9 bases separating them. The CDR3 is 13 amino acids. CDR3 sequence: CASSWTATYEQYF. CDR3 sequence (DNA): TGTGCCAGCAGTTGGACTGCAACCTACGAGCAGTACTTC.

This clonotype came up a few times. This may stem from a read error, because a much larger clone lies one nucleotide away. The conserved phenylalanine or tryptophan is not found at the CDR3 terminus, so this likely reflects a read error. This chain connects TRBV6-1 to TRBJ2-3, with D maybe TRBD2 (6 bases). V dropped 1 base and J dropped 2 bases, with 10 bases sitting between them. Germline-derived CDR1 and CDR2 are MNHNS and SASEGT. The CDR3 has 15 residues. Here the CDR3 DNA reads TGTGCCAGCAGTGAAGGTCGGGGGATCACAGATACGCAGTATTTA. Amino acids: CASSEGRGITDTQYL.

The J gene is TRBJ2-3, the V gene TRBV5-5; a possible D gene is TRBD1 (6 bases). Germline V gene data show CDR1 as SGHKS and CDR2 as YYEKEE (reference sequence). The CDR3 has 17 amino acids. The V gene lost 7 bases and the J gene lost 2 bases, with 23 bases spanning the gap. In DNA, the CDR3 is TGTGCCAGCGGCCCGCAAGGACAGAGACAACCCACAGATACGCAGTATTTT. Amino acid sequence: CASGPQGQRQPTDTQYF.

This clonotype was counted many times. This chain uses TRBV28 with TRBJ1-5; the match to TRBD1 covers 8 bases. Germline assignment: CDR1 MDHEN and CDR2 SYDVKM. The CDR3 sequence is 15 residues long. The V segment lost 6 bases and the J segment 6 bases; nucleotides outside the gene matches: 10. This CDR3 is CASRKRQGASQPQHF. In nucleotides, the CDR3 is TGTGCCAGCAGAAAGAGGCAGGGGGCTAGTCAGCCCCAGCATTTT. The complete variable domain, with remaining parts taken from reference TRBV28 and TRBJ1-5, reads DVKVTQSSRYLVKRTGEKVFLECVQDMDHENMFWYRQDPGLGLRLIYFSYDVKMKEKGDIPEGYSVSREKKERFSLILESASTNQTSMYLCASRKRQGASQPQHFGDGTRLSIL.

This clonotype was observed at least ten times. The genes are TRBV5-6 and TRBJ2-7; a possible D gene is TRBD1 (5 bases). V lost 0 bases, J lost 6 bases, and 10 bases lay in between. This CDR3 has 13 amino acids. The germline gives CDR1 SGHDT, CDR2 YYEEEE. CDR3 bases: TGTGCCAGCAGCTTGGTAACAGGCGGCGAGCAGTACTTC. Its translation is CASSLVTGGEQYF.

This clonotype was detected many times. The V call is TRBV4-3, the J call TRBJ1-2; D gene unclear. Germline assignment: CDR1 LGHNA and CDR2 YSLEER. CDR3 length: 15 residues. Trimming removed 1 base from V and 1 base from J, with 10 bases in between. DNA of the CDR3: TGCGCCAGCAGCCAAGTCAGTGGAAATAACTATGGCTACACCTTC. Protein product: CASSQVSGNNYGYTF.